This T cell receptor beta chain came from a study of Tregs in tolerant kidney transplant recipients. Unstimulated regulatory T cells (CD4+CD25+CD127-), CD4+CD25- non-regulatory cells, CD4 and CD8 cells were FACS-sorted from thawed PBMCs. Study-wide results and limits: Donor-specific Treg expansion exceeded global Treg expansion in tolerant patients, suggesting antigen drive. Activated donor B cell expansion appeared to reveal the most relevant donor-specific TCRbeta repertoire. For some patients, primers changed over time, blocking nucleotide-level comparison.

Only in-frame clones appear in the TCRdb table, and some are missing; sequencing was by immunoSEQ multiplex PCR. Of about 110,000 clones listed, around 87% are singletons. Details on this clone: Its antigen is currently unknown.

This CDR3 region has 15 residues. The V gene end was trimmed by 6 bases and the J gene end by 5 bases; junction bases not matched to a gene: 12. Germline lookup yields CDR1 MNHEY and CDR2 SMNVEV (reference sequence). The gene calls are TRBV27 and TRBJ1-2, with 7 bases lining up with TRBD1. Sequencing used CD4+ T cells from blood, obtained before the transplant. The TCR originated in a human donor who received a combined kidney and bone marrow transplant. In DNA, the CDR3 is TGTGCCAGCAGACCGCATAGCGGGACAGCTTATGGCTACACCTTC. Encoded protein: CASRPHSGTAYGYTF.